The 9 T cell receptor beta chains below all came from one sample that was sequenced in a study of shared clonotypes between healthy human individuals (TCRdb year 2020). Receptor amplification or capture employed the immunoSEQ multiplex PCR assay. The table was pulled from immuneACCESS by TCRdb, which kept in-frame rearrangements only. Such tables lose some clones; where checked, under half of the loss comes from unresolved V genes, and the rest has no known cause. The sample profile shows over a million clones; around 95% of them were found once. The top ten hold approximately 1.2% of the sample. The sequenced sample consisted of naive CD4+ T cells sorted from blood. The cell subset or site label corresponds to: CD45RA+ positively selected. These TCRs come from a man aged 30 to 39 in good health.

J is TRBJ2-2 and V is TRBV27; D is unclear. This CDR3 is built from 12 residues. Per the germline V gene, CDR1 is MNHEY and CDR2 is SMNVEV (reference sequence). V was trimmed by 3 bases and J by 3 bases, leaving 2 bases between them. The CDR3 nucleotides are TGTGCCAGCAGTTTCCACACCGGGGAGCTGTTTTTT. Protein: CASSFHTGELFF.

V and J are TRBV7-7 and TRBJ2-2, with D possibly TRBD2 on 6 matching bases. V dropped 5 bases and J dropped 6 bases, with 22 bases sitting between them. This CDR3 contains 17 residues. Looked up from germline, CDR1 is SSHAT and CDR2 is FNYEAQ (reference sequence). Here the CDR3 reads CASSQRAPGLTPGELFF. As DNA, the CDR3 is TGTGCCAGCAGCCAACGTGCCCCGGGACTGACTCCCGGGGAGCTGTTTTTT.

This chain uses TRBV5-5 with TRBJ2-3; TRBD1 might be the D (6 bases). The V end was cut by 4 bases, the J end by 7 bases, with 16 bases between. The CDR3 has 14 residues. Germline loops: CDR1 SGHKS, CDR2 YYEKEE (reference sequence). CDR3 sequence: CASSAHRESYTQYF. The DNA of the CDR3 is TGTGCCAGCAGCGCCCACAGGGAATCTTATACGCAGTATTTT.

The count of this clone is one. V and J are TRBV7-2 and TRBJ2-7; D unclear. Trimming removed 5 bases from V and 0 bases from J, with 8 bases in between. Germline assignment: CDR1 SGHTA and CDR2 FQGNSA. The CDR3 loop spans 13 amino acids. The CDR3 spells CASSPGPSYEQYF. In DNA, the CDR3 is TGTGCCAGCAGCCCCGGACCCTCCTACGAGCAGTACTTC.

The CDR3 bases are TGTGCCAGCAGTTTATCAGGGCTTGGGAACACCGGGGAGCTGTTTTTT. Its translation: CASSLSGLGNTGELFF. The chain has TRBV28 and TRBJ2-2, with D possibly being TRBD1 (5 bases). The V end was cut by 1 base, the J end by 1 base, with 10 bases between. CDR1 and CDR2 from the germline V gene are MDHEN and SYDVKM. CDR3 size: 16 residues.

The chain links TRBV29-1 to TRBJ2-7; the D gene is possibly TRBD1 (5 bases). The CDR3 has 12 residues. Per germline, CDR1 SQVTM and CDR2 ANQGSEA. Trimming stripped 4 bases from V and 5 bases from J, with 12 bases between. Here the CDR3 reads CSVGAGPNEQYF. The CDR3, as DNA: TGCAGCGTTGGGGCAGGGCCCAACGAGCAGTACTTC.

This chain joins TRBV19 and TRBJ2-7; tentatively, D is TRBD1 (6 bases). The CDR3 has 14 amino acids. V lost 9 bases, J lost 2 bases, and 17 bases lay in between. Looked up from germline, CDR1 is LNHDA and CDR2 is SQIVND (reference sequence). CDR3 loop: CASLGRTAPYEQYF. The CDR3 DNA reads as TGTGCCAGCCTTGGCCGGACAGCTCCCTACGAGCAGTACTTC.

The chain links TRBV10-3 to TRBJ2-7, with a tentative D call TRBD2 (5 bases). The CDR3 length is 12 residues. Germline V CDR1 and CDR2: ENHRY, SYGVKD. With 6 bases removed from V and 1 base from J, the gap between germline ends came to 7 bases. CDR3 loop: CAIRTGSYEQYF. For the CDR3, the DNA is TGTGCCATCAGAACGGGGTCCTACGAGCAGTACTTC.

The J gene is TRBJ1-2, the V gene TRBV19, with TRBD1 as a possible D gene (5 bases). With 8 bases removed from V and 4 bases from J, the gap between germline ends came to 8 bases. CDR3 length: 11 amino acids. CDR1 LNHDA and CDR2 SQIVND come from the germline V gene (reference sequence). The CDR3, as DNA: TGTGCCAGTTGGGGGGGCTATGGCTACACCTTC. The encoded protein is CASWGGYGYTF.